This TCR beta chain was profiled in a study of OX40 agonist ivuxolimab in advanced cancers. J lost 8 bases, V lost 4 bases, and 23 bases had no gene match. This CDR3 has 19 residues. Germline V CDR1 and CDR2: SGHDT, YYEEEE. Sampling of blood occurred at baseline, cycle 4 day 1, and cycle 7 day 1. Here immunoSEQ multiplex PCR was the method, and the copy in TCRdb shows in-frame clones only, minus some. The sample records 40,000 to 60,000 clones, approximately 79% being singletons. This TCR derives from an adult with an advanced solid tumor such as melanoma, head and neck, liver or kidney cancer. Source: CD4+ or CD8+ T cells sorted from blood, taken in a trial of the OX40 agonist ivuxolimab. The V gene is TRBV5-6, the J gene TRBJ2-1; the match to TRBD2 covers 8 bases. The CDR3: CASSNRRLAWKRGGDEQFF. CDR3 in DNA: TGTGCCAGCAGCAATAGGCGACTAGCGTGGAAACGGGGCGGGGATGAGCAGTTCTTC.